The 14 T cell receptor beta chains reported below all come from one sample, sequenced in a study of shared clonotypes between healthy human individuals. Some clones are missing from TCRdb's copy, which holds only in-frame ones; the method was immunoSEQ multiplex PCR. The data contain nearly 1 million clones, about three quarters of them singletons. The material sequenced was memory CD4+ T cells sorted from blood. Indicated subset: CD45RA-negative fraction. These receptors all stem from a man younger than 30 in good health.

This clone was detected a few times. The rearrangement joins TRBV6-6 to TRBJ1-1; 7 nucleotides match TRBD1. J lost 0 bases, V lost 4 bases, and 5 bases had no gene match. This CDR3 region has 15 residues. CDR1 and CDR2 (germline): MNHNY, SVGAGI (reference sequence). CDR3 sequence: CASSLQGGLNTEAFF. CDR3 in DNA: TGTGCCAGCAGTTTGCAGGGGGGCCTGAACACTGAAGCTTTCTTT.

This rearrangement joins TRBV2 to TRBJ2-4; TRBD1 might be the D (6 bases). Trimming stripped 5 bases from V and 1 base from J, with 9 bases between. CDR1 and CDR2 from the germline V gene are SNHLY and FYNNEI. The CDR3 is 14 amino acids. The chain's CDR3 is CASSLDSAKNIQYF. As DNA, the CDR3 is TGTGCCAGCAGTTTGGACAGTGCCAAAAACATTCAGTACTTC.

The CDR3 loop is CASSYGGTGNEKLFF. For the CDR3, the DNA is TGTGCCAGCAGTTACGGCGGGACAGGGAATGAAAAACTGTTTTTT. The V call is TRBV6-5, the J call TRBJ1-4, with 9 bases lining up with TRBD1. CDR1 is MNHEY, CDR2 SVGAGI, per germline. Trimming took 2 bases from V and 5 from J; bases not matched to a gene: 3. The CDR3 consists of 15 residues.

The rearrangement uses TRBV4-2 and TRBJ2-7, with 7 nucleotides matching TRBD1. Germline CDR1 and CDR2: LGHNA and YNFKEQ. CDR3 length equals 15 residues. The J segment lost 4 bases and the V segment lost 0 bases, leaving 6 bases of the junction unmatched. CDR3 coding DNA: TGTGCCAGCAGCCAAGATTTTAACAGGGGTTACGAGCAGTACTTC. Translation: CASSQDFNRGYEQYF.

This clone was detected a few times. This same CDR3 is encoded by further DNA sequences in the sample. The CDR3 loop reads CASSLAGTSGETQYF. DNA for the CDR3: TGCGCCAGCAGCTTGGCAGGGACTAGCGGAGAGACCCAGTACTTC. V usage is TRBV5-1 and J usage is TRBJ2-5; 11 bases match TRBD2. From germline, CDR1 is SGHRS and CDR2 YFSETQ. Trimming removed 0 bases from V and 4 bases from J; junction bases left unmatched: 2. The CDR3 has 15 amino acids.

For the CDR3, the DNA is TGTGCCAGCAGTTTGGTAGGGAGCTATGGCTACACCTTC. Its translation: CASSLVGSYGYTF. This sequence joins TRBV28 and TRBJ1-2; D uncertain. The CDR3 runs to 13 residues. V lost 3 bases and J 4 bases, leaving 9 bases between the germline ends. The germline V gene encodes CDR1 MDHEN and CDR2 SYDVKM.

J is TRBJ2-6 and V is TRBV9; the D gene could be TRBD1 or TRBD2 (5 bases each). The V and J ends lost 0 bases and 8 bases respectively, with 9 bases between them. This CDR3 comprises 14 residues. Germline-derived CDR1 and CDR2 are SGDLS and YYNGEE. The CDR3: CASSVAGGPNVLTF. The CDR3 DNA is TGTGCCAGCAGCGTAGCTGGGGGACCCAACGTCCTGACTTTC.

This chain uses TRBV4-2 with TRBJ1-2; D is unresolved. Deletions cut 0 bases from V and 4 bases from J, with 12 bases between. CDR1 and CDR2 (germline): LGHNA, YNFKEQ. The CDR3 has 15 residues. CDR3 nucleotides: TGTGCCAGCAGCCAAGATCAAAGTCAGCCCTATGGCTACACCTTC. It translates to CASSQDQSQPYGYTF.

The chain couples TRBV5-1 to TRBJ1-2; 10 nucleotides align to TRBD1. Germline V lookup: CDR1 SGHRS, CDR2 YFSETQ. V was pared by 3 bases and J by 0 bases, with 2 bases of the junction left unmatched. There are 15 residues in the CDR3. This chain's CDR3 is CASSSGTGANYGYTF. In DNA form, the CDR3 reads TGCGCCAGCAGCTCGGGGACAGGGGCTAACTATGGCTACACCTTC.

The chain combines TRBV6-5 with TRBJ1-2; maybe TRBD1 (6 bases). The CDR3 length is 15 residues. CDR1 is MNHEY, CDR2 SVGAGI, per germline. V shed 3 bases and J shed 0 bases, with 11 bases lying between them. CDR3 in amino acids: CASSYQTGTNYGYTF. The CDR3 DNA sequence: TGTGCCAGCAGTTATCAGACAGGAACTAACTATGGCTACACCTTC.

CDR3: CASSWGANIQYF. CDR3 sequence (DNA): TGTGCCAGCAGCTGGGGGGCAAACATTCAGTACTTC. J is TRBJ2-4 and V is TRBV5-6; D is perhaps TRBD1 or TRBD2 (6 bases each). The V end was cut by 3 bases, the J end by 6 bases, with 7 bases between. This CDR3 is 12 amino acids long. The germline V gene encodes CDR1 SGHDT and CDR2 YYEEEE.

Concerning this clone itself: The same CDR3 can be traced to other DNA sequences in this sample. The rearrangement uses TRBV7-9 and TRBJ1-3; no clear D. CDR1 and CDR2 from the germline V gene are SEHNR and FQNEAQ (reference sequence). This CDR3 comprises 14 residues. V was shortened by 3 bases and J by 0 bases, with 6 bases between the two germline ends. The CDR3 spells CASSFESSGNTIYF. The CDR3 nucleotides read TGTGCCAGCAGCTTCGAAAGCTCTGGAAACACCATATATTTT.

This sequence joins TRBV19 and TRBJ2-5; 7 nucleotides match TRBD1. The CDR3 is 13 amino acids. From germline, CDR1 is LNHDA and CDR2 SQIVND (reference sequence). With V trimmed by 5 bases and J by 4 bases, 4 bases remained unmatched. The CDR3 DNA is TGTGCCAGTAGTTTACACAGGGGAGAGACCCAGTACTTC. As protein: CASSLHRGETQYF. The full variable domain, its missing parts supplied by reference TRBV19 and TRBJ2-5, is DGGITQSPKYLFRKEGQNVTLSCEQNLNHDAMYWYRQDPGQGLRLIYYSQIVNDFQKGDIAEGYSVSREKKESFPLTVTSAQKNPTAFYLCASSLHRGETQYFGPGTRLLVL.

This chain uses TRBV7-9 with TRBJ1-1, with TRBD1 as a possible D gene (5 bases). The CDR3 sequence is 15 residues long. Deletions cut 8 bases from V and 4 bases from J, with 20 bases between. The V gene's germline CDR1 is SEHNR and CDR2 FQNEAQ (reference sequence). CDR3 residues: CASGEGSYTSTEAFF. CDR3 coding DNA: TGTGCCAGCGGGGAGGGGTCTTACACCTCCACTGAAGCTTTCTTT. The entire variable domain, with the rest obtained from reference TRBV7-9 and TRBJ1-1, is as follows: DTGVSQNPRHKITKRGQNVTFRCDPISEHNRLYWYRQTLGQGPEFLTYFQNEAQLEKSRLLSDRFSAERPKGSFSTLEIQRTEQGDSAMYLCASGEGSYTSTEAFFGQGTRLTVV.